The 30 T cell receptor beta chains presented below share a single source sample, sequenced in a study of cytomegalovirus exposure and HLA in healthy donors. Primers: 60 Vbeta forward and 13 Jbeta reverse. Sequencing was performed with immunoSEQ multiplex PCR; in TCRdb, only in-frame clones are kept and a portion is missing. Altogether approximately 110,000 clones are present, about 79% being singletons, with the ten largest covering 2.5% to 3.5%. The source material was PBMCs. These receptors all stem from a woman under 30 in good health and CMV-seropositive.

CDR3 amino acids: CASSQGQGVNYGYTF. CDR3 sequence (DNA): TGCGCCAGCAGCCAAGGACAGGGGGTTAACTATGGCTACACCTTC. The chain joins TRBV4-1 to TRBJ1-2, with 9 bases identical to TRBD1. Germline assignment: CDR1 MGHRA and CDR2 YSYEKL. Trimming at V came to 1 base and at J to 1 base, leaving 1 base not matched to a gene. The CDR3 sequence is 15 residues long.

A single count supports this clone. V and J are TRBV28 and TRBJ2-3, with TRBD1 as a possible D gene (5 bases). Germline values: CDR1 MDHEN, CDR2 SYDVKM. This CDR3 has 15 residues. Between the trimmed V and J ends, which lost 5 bases and 9 bases, there was a span of 21 bases. As DNA, the CDR3 is TGTGCCAGCAGTATCGGACACGGATTGGCGAGAACGCAGTATTTT. Translation gives CASSIGHGLARTQYF.

The count of this clone is one. V gene TRBV5-1 combines with J gene TRBJ2-4; TRBD2 matches at 8 bases. The CDR3 is 15 amino acids. From germline, CDR1 is SGHRS and CDR2 YFSETQ. The V and J ends lost 4 bases and 0 bases, in that order; junction bases with no gene match: 3. The CDR3 DNA reads as TGCGCCAGCAGCGCAGCGGGAGAAGCCAAAAACATTCAGTACTTC. It translates to CASSAAGEAKNIQYF.

In DNA form, the CDR3 reads TGTGCCTGGGGACAGGGGGCGAGGGAGACCCAGTACTTC. Its protein is CAWGQGARETQYF. V is TRBV30 and J is TRBJ2-5; 11 bases fit TRBD1. Trimming removed 5 bases from V and 5 bases from J; junction bases left unmatched: 4. Germline V lookup: CDR1 GTSNPN, CDR2 SVGIG (reference sequence). The CDR3 has 13 residues.

The chain links TRBV6-5 to TRBJ1-1, with D perhaps matching TRBD1 (5 bases). Trimming removed 2 bases at V and 0 bases at J, with 7 bases between. Germline lookup yields CDR1 MNHEY and CDR2 SVGAGI. The CDR3 is made up of 14 amino acids. This chain's CDR3 is CASSYQGLNTEAFF. CDR3 sequence (DNA): TGTGCCAGCAGTTACCAGGGATTGAACACTGAAGCTTTCTTT.

Regarding this clone: The DNA is omitted, as the CDR3 cannot be located on it reliably, and the CDR3 follows TCRdb's listing. V is TRBV28 and J is TRBJ1-2. CDR1 is MDHEN and CDR2 is SYDVKM in the germline V gene. The CDR3 is 12 residues long, counting both termini. CDR3 amino acids: CASSSSVAGYTF.

V gene TRBV5-1 combines with J gene TRBJ1-1, with D hard to call. CDR1 is SGHRS, CDR2 YFSETQ, per germline. V was trimmed by 4 bases and J by 3 bases, leaving 13 bases between them. The CDR3 covers 14 residues. The CDR3 DNA reads TGCGCCAGCAGCCTTGGAGTACGGGACACTGAAGCTTTCTTT. This sequence encodes CASSLGVRDTEAFF.

The CDR3 nucleotides read TGTGCCATCAGTGAGCGGGAGGGCTCCTACGAGCAGTACTTC. Translating it yields CAISEREGSYEQYF. The chain recombines TRBV10-3 with TRBJ2-7; 8 positions match TRBD2. Looked up from germline, CDR1 is ENHRY and CDR2 is SYGVKD. The length of the CDR3 is 14 residues. V was pared by 2 bases and J by 0 bases, with 0 bases of the junction left unmatched.

The chain carries TRBV30 and TRBJ1-3, with TRBD1 identical over 10 bases. Per germline, CDR1 GTSNPN and CDR2 SVGIG (reference sequence). The trim removed 2 bases at V and 4 bases at J, leaving 5 bases unmatched. The CDR3 runs 15 residues. This CDR3 reads CAWSTGQGRGNTIYF. Here the CDR3 DNA reads TGTGCCTGGAGTACGGGACAGGGGAGAGGAAACACCATATATTTT.

The chain carries TRBV7-3 and TRBJ2-3; 7 nucleotides match TRBD1. Germline CDR1 is SGHTA and CDR2 is FQGTGA. There are 14 residues in the CDR3. V lost 5 bases, J lost 6 bases, and 8 bases stayed unmatched. The CDR3 protein is CASSHGQGVDTQYF. The CDR3 DNA reads as TGTGCCAGCAGCCATGGGCAGGGGGTGGATACGCAGTATTTT.

This chain uses TRBV5-6 with TRBJ1-2, with 8 bases identical to TRBD1. CDR1 is SGHDT and CDR2 is YYEEEE in the germline V gene. V gave up 2 bases and J gave up 13 bases; unmatched junction bases: 16. The CDR3 sequence is 15 residues long. The CDR3 loop is CASSFPGQAVLDGTF. The DNA of the CDR3 is TGTGCCAGCAGCTTTCCGGGACAGGCGGTTTTGGATGGCACCTTC.

The chain links TRBV7-6 to TRBJ1-5; a possible D gene is TRBD1 (5 bases). V was shortened by 5 bases and J by 4 bases, with 12 bases between the two germline ends. This CDR3 has 14 amino acids. Germline values: CDR1 SGHVS, CDR2 FNYEAQ. The CDR3 DNA sequence: TGTGCCAGCAGCCCCCGGCAGGGAAATCAGCCCCAGCATTTT. Translation gives CASSPRQGNQPQHF.

This sequence joins TRBV6-1 and TRBJ2-7; 9 bases are shared with TRBD2. CDR1 and CDR2 from the germline V gene are MNHNS and SASEGT. V gave up 2 bases and J gave up 2 bases; unmatched junction bases: 4. This CDR3 comprises 15 residues. The CDR3 DNA reads TGTGCCAGCAGTGAAAGTGCGGGAGGGCCCTACGAGCAGTACTTC. It specifies CASSESAGGPYEQYF.

This clone has just one count. The chain links TRBV18 to TRBJ2-3, with 10 bases lining up with TRBD2. CDR1 KGHSH and CDR2 LQKENI come from the germline V gene. V lost 4 bases, J lost 0 bases, and 4 bases stayed unmatched. CDR3 size: 16 residues. Here the CDR3 reads CASSLLAGSSTDTQYF. CDR3 coding DNA: TGTGCCAGCTCACTACTAGCGGGATCTAGCACAGATACGCAGTATTTT.

Details on this clone: A read error may produce the germline difference seen at one junction end. The chain carries TRBV7-9 and TRBJ2-5; 15 bases agree with TRBD2. This CDR3 has 17 residues. Germline CDR1 SEHNR, CDR2 FQNEAQ (reference sequence). In nucleotides, the CDR3 is TGTGTCAGCAGCTACCCCGCGGGACTAGCGGGAGGAGAGACCCAGTACTTC. Its translation is CVSSYPAGLAGGETQYF.

The genes are TRBV19 and TRBJ2-4, with 11 bases matching TRBD2. The germline gives CDR1 LNHDA, CDR2 SQIVND (reference sequence). The ends lost 7 bases at V and 0 bases at J; junction bases unmatched: 14. This CDR3 has 19 amino acids. The CDR3 coding sequence is TGTGCCAGTATGCTTAGCGGGAGGGCCGGCCATCTAGCCAAAAACATTCAGTACTTC. Protein sequence: CASMLSGRAGHLAKNIQYF.

This sequence joins TRBV7-9 and TRBJ1-2; 7 bases agree with TRBD1. The CDR3 spans 16 residues. The V gene end was trimmed by 5 bases and the J gene end by 0 bases; junction bases not matched to a gene: 9. Germline V gives CDR1 SEHNR, CDR2 FQNEAQ (reference sequence). As DNA, the CDR3 is TGTGCCAGCAGCCAGGATAGGGACAGATCTAACTATGGCTACACCTTC. This encodes CASSQDRDRSNYGYTF.

This clone occurred once. The chain couples TRBV5-5 to TRBJ2-7; TRBD1 matches at 9 bases. Germline lookup yields CDR1 SGHKS and CDR2 YYEKEE (reference sequence). The CDR3 consists of 15 residues. With V trimmed by 2 bases and J by 2 bases, 5 bases remained unmatched. The CDR3 reads CASSFTGQGTYEQYF. CDR3 coding DNA: TGTGCCAGCAGCTTCACGGGACAGGGAACCTACGAGCAGTACTTC.

The V and J genes are TRBV7-3 and TRBJ1-1, with a possible D match to TRBD1 (6 bases). Germline CDR1 reads SGHTA; CDR2 reads FQGTGA. Trimming took off 2 bases at V and 6 bases at J, with 16 bases between the two ends. There are 15 residues in the CDR3. This chain's CDR3 is CASSLGQGRIAEAFF. The CDR3 coding sequence is TGTGCCAGCAGCTTAGGGCAGGGGCGTATCGCTGAAGCTTTCTTT. The full variable domain, completed using reference TRBV7-3 and TRBJ1-1, is GAGVSQTPSNKVTEKGKYVELRCDPISGHTALYWYRQSLGQGPEFLIYFQGTGAADDSGLPNDRFFAVRPEGSVSTLKIQRTERGDSAVYLCASSLGQGRIAEAFFGQGTRLTVV.

The rearrangement links TRBV5-1 to TRBJ2-2; D uncertain. This CDR3 comprises 16 residues. Germline CDR1 SGHRS, CDR2 YFSETQ. V lost 0 bases, J lost 7 bases, and 16 bases lay in between. The DNA of the CDR3 is TGCGCCAGCAGCTTGGCCAATTCCCTAGTCGGCGGGGAGCTGTTTTTT. It specifies CASSLANSLVGGELFF.

CDR3 protein: CASSYSKTGSEAFF. The CDR3 DNA reads TGTGCCAGCAGTTACTCGAAAACGGGATCTGAAGCTTTCTTT. J is TRBJ1-1 and V is TRBV6-5; D is uncertain. V gave up 0 bases and J gave up 6 bases, with 11 bases separating them. The CDR3 is 14 residues long. The germline CDR1 and CDR2 sequences are MNHEY and SVGAGI.

This chain connects TRBV7-3 to TRBJ2-1, with TRBD2 matching over 10 bases. This CDR3 contains 16 residues. The germline V gene encodes CDR1 SGHTA and CDR2 FQGTGA. Losses at the gene ends were 4 bases for V and 0 bases for J; bases not matched to a gene: 3. This chain's CDR3 is CASSSSSGGSYNEQFF. The DNA of the CDR3 is TGTGCCAGCAGCTCTTCTAGCGGGGGCTCCTACAATGAGCAGTTCTTC.

This chain uses TRBV5-6 with TRBJ2-3; D unclear. Deletions cut 4 bases from V and 0 bases from J, with 3 bases between. From germline, CDR1 is SGHDT and CDR2 YYEEEE. The CDR3 sequence is 12 residues long. Written as DNA, the CDR3 is TGTGCCAGCAGCCCTAGCACAGATACGCAGTATTTT. It translates to CASSPSTDTQYF.

The chain recombines TRBV5-1 with TRBJ1-3; the D gene is possibly TRBD1 (5 bases). Trimming cost V 1 base and J 4 bases, with 9 bases left between them. Germline V lookup: CDR1 SGHRS, CDR2 YFSETQ. The length of the CDR3 is 14 residues. Here the CDR3 reads CASSLSRGGNTIYF. The CDR3 nucleotides read TGCGCCAGCAGCTTGTCACGGGGGGGAAACACCATATATTTT. Filled out from reference TRBV5-1 and TRBJ1-3, the complete variable domain reads KAGVTQTPRYLIKTRGQQVTLSCSPISGHRSVSWYQQTPGQGLQFLFEYFSETQRNKGNFPGRFSGRQFSNSRSEMNVSTLELGDSALYLCASSLSRGGNTIYFGEGSWLTVV.

As for this clone: Within the sample, other DNA sequences also encode this same CDR3. The chain employs TRBV9 and TRBJ2-1; 7 nucleotides align to TRBD2. V lost 2 bases and J lost 8; bases outside the gene matches: 7. CDR3 length: 14 residues. Germline values: CDR1 SGDLS, CDR2 YYNGEE. The DNA for the CDR3 is TGTGCCAGCAGCGTCGGCGGGAGTACCGATGAGCAGTTCTTC. This encodes CASSVGGSTDEQFF. The full variable domain, in which reference TRBV9 and TRBJ2-1 provide the parts outside the CDR3, is DSGVTQTPKHLITATGQRVTLRCSPRSGDLSVYWYQQSLDQGLQFLIQYYNGEERAKGNILERFSAQQFPDLHSELNLSSLELGDSALYFCASSVGGSTDEQFFGPGTRLTVL.

The chain links TRBV6-1 to TRBJ2-2; no clear D. CDR1 is MNHNS, CDR2 SASEGT, per germline. Trimming took 5 bases from V and 5 from J, leaving 9 bases between them. The CDR3 has 13 amino acids. Here the CDR3 reads CASSLVETGELFF. The CDR3 region has the DNA TGTGCCAGCAGTTTGGTAGAAACCGGGGAGCTGTTTTTT.

The V call is TRBV5-5, the J call TRBJ1-2; 8 positions match TRBD1. Germline V gene sequence: CDR1 SGHKS, CDR2 YYEKEE (reference sequence). The V and J ends lost 3 bases and 7 bases, in that order; junction bases with no gene match: 8. The CDR3 runs to 14 residues. CDR3 sequence reads: CASSSAQGALGYTF. The CDR3 region has the DNA TGTGCCAGCAGCTCCGCCCAGGGGGCGCTTGGCTACACCTTC.

This chain links TRBV11-2 with TRBJ2-1, with 10 positions matching TRBD2. Unmatched junction bases numbered 12, after V lost 3 bases and J lost 1 base. The CDR3 loop spans 19 amino acids. CDR1 is SGHAT and CDR2 is FQNNGV in the germline V gene. DNA for the CDR3: TGTGCCAGCAGCTTGTTCCTAGCGGGAGCCCCCTCTTCCTACAATGAGCAGTTCTTC. Translating gives CASSLFLAGAPSSYNEQFF.

The rearrangement links TRBV6-5 to TRBJ1-2; the match to TRBD1 covers 8 bases. CDR3 length: 14 amino acids. Germline CDR1 MNHEY, CDR2 SVGAGI. J was trimmed by 0 bases and V by 8 bases; bases with no gene match: 5. The CDR3 loop reads CASGQGRANYGYTF. The CDR3 DNA reads TGTGCCAGCGGACAGGGAAGGGCTAACTATGGCTACACCTTC.

The chain uses TRBV11-2 and TRBJ2-7, with a weak D call TRBD2 (5 bases). Germline loops: CDR1 SGHAT, CDR2 FQNNGV. Trimming cost V 2 bases and J 1 base, with 12 bases left between them. This CDR3 comprises 15 residues. CDR3 in DNA: TGTGCCAGCAGCTTAATGGCGGAGGCTTCCTACGAGCAGTACTTC. Translating gives CASSLMAEASYEQYF.